The next 26 T cell receptor beta chains were all read from a single sample in a study of T cell changes during pregnancy in multiple sclerosis. Here immunoSEQ multiplex PCR was the method, and the copy in TCRdb shows in-frame clones only, minus some. The top ten clones hold roughly a tenth of a sample with tens of thousands of clones, less than 95% of them seen once. The specimen was CD8+ T cells from peripheral blood mononuclear cells, collected before pregnancy. These receptors all stem from a female donor with multiple sclerosis, enrolled in a pregnancy study.

The V call is TRBV27, the J call TRBJ2-7; D is uncertain. Per the germline V gene, CDR1 is MNHEY and CDR2 is SMNVEV (reference sequence). The CDR3 loop spans 13 amino acids. Trimming removed 3 bases from V and 2 bases from J, with 8 bases in between. The CDR3 nucleotides read TGTGCCAGCAGTTTTGGTAGTACCTACGAGCAGTACTTC. As protein: CASSFGSTYEQYF.

J is TRBJ1-1 and V is TRBV6-6, with 9 bases fitting TRBD1. CDR1 MNHNY and CDR2 SVGAGI come from the germline V gene (reference sequence). With V trimmed by 5 bases and J by 5 bases, 6 bases remained unmatched. This CDR3 is built from 14 residues. The CDR3 spells CASSPGQGRTEAFF. DNA for the CDR3: TGTGCCAGCAGTCCCGGACAGGGGCGGACTGAAGCTTTCTTT.

The gene calls are TRBV27 and TRBJ2-7, with a tentative D call TRBD2 (5 bases). Trimming stripped 5 bases from V and 1 base from J, with 15 bases between. Germline V gives CDR1 MNHEY, CDR2 SMNVEV (reference sequence). This CDR3 is built from 15 residues. CDR3 nucleotides: TGTGCCAGCAGTCTCCCGGGCAGCGGTTCCTACGAGCAGTACTTC. Amino acids: CASSLPGSGSYEQYF.

Concerning this clone: Other nucleotide sequences from this sample produce the same CDR3. In DNA form, the CDR3 reads TGTGCCAGCAGTCTCCAGGGTTGGCAAGAGACCCAGTACTTC. Translating it yields CASSLQGWQETQYF. The rearrangement joins TRBV6-5 to TRBJ2-5; D may be TRBD1 (5 bases). This CDR3 has 14 amino acids. V was cut by 5 bases and J by 2 bases, with 12 bases left in between. Germline-derived CDR1 and CDR2 are MNHEY and SVGAGI.

The genes are TRBV4-1 and TRBJ1-1; no reliable D call. The V gene's germline CDR1 is MGHRA and CDR2 YSYEKL. This CDR3 is built from 16 residues. Trimming cost V 3 bases and J 0 bases, with 14 bases left between them. CDR3 DNA: TGCGCCAGCAGCCAGGAAGGAGACTTCATGAACACTGAAGCTTTCTTT. Its protein is CASSQEGDFMNTEAFF.

The chain links TRBV19 to TRBJ2-7, with a tentative D call TRBD1 (7 bases). CDR1 and CDR2 (germline): LNHDA, SQIVND (reference sequence). Trimming pared 5 bases from V and 4 bases from J, leaving 15 bases between. The CDR3 runs 14 residues. The CDR3 loop is CASSRGRGVYEQYF. The CDR3 DNA reads TGTGCCAGTAGTCGGGGCAGGGGGGTATACGAGCAGTACTTC.

This clone has just one count. The rearrangement joins TRBV6-5 to TRBJ1-1; D remains unclear. The V end lost 4 bases, the J end lost 6 bases, and 6 bases lay between the germline ends. The CDR3 spans 11 residues. Germline V gene data show CDR1 as MNHEY and CDR2 as SVGAGI. The DNA for the CDR3 is TGTGCCAGCAGTTCAGGCCCTGAAGCTTTCTTT. It codes for CASSSGPEAFF.

The chain joins TRBV11-2 to TRBJ1-1; no reliable D call. V lost 5 bases and J 5 bases, leaving 9 bases between the germline ends. Germline V gene lookup returns CDR1 SGHAT and CDR2 FQNNGV. CDR3 length: 12 residues. CDR3 bases: TGTGCCAGCAGCCCGGGCGGGACTGAAGCTTTCTTT. Its translation: CASSPGGTEAFF. Full variable domain (missing parts from reference TRBV11-2 and TRBJ1-1): EAGVAQSPRYKIIEKRQSVAFWCNPISGHATLYWYQQILGQGPKLLIQFQNNGVVDDSQLPKDRFSAERLKGVDSTLKIQPAKLEDSAVYLCASSPGGTEAFFGQGTRLTVV.

The V gene is TRBV7-9, the J gene TRBJ2-3, with 7 positions matching TRBD1. There are 12 residues in the CDR3. After removal of 5 bases from V and 8 bases from J, the junction contained 4 bases not matched to a gene. Germline assignment: CDR1 SEHNR and CDR2 FQNEAQ (reference sequence). The CDR3 bases are TGTGCCAGCAGCGGGGACAGAACTACGCAGTATTTT. This translates into CASSGDRTTQYF.

The chain recombines TRBV4-3 with TRBJ1-5, with 7 bases fitting TRBD1. Germline V gene lookup returns CDR1 LGHNA and CDR2 YSLEER. V trimming: 4 bases; J trimming: 3 bases; junction bases outside the gene matches: 3. CDR3 length equals 14 residues. The CDR3 DNA sequence: TGCGCCAGCAGCCCGACAGGGAACAATCAGCCCCAGCATTTT. It specifies CASSPTGNNQPQHF.

The V gene is TRBV18, the J gene TRBJ2-1; 13 bases agree with TRBD2. V was clipped by 1 base and J by 7 bases; unmatched bases: 10. CDR3 length: 18 amino acids. From germline, CDR1 is KGHSH and CDR2 LQKENI. DNA of the CDR3: TGTGCCAGCTCACCACAGACGAAACTAGCGGGAGGGCCTAATGAGCAGTTCTTC. Translation gives CASSPQTKLAGGPNEQFF.

V gene TRBV2 combines with J gene TRBJ2-7; TRBD1 matches at 7 bases. Trimming removed 7 bases from V and 3 bases from J; junction bases left unmatched: 6. CDR3 size: 13 residues. Germline V gene sequence: CDR1 SNHLY, CDR2 FYNNEI. The CDR3 reads CASITRDSYEQYF. The DNA of the CDR3 is TGTGCCAGCATTACCCGGGACAGCTACGAGCAGTACTTC.

The rearrangement joins TRBV27 to TRBJ1-2; D gene ambiguous. The germline gives CDR1 MNHEY, CDR2 SMNVEV (reference sequence). This CDR3 is 13 amino acids long. Deletions cut 6 bases from V and 3 bases from J, with 11 bases between. As DNA, the CDR3 is TGTGCCAGCAGCCCCCTTGCAGACTATGGCTACACCTTC. Its translation: CASSPLADYGYTF.

The chain has TRBV13 and TRBJ2-7; D is possibly TRBD2 (5 bases). The CDR3 is 12 amino acids. Between the trimmed V and J ends, which lost 1 base and 5 bases, there was a span of 6 bases. Germline lookup yields CDR1 PRHDT and CDR2 FYEKMQ (reference sequence). The CDR3: CASSLAGDEQYF. The CDR3 bases are TGTGCCAGCAGCTTAGCCGGGGACGAGCAGTACTTC.

For the CDR3, the DNA is TGTGCCAGCAGCCAAATAACCGGGACAGGAACCTACGAGCAGTACTTC. Residues: CASSQITGTGTYEQYF. The chain has TRBV14 and TRBJ2-7, with 8 bases aligning to TRBD1. This CDR3 is built from 16 residues. Looked up from germline, CDR1 is SGHDN and CDR2 is FVKESK. J lost 2 bases, V lost 2 bases, and 8 bases had no gene match.

This clone was detected once. This CDR3 reads CAIGDLLRWRNTIYF. The CDR3 bases are TGTGCCATCGGGGACTTGCTCCGATGGAGAAACACCATATATTTT. The rearrangement uses TRBV10-3 and TRBJ1-3; weak D call: TRBD1 (5 bases). CDR1 is ENHRY and CDR2 is SYGVKD in the germline V gene. The V end was cut by 8 bases, the J end by 5 bases, with 19 bases between. CDR3 length equals 15 residues.

The chain joins TRBV5-6 to TRBJ1-2, with 8 bases lining up with TRBD1. CDR1 SGHDT and CDR2 YYEEEE come from the germline V gene. With V trimmed by 0 bases and J by 7 bases, 8 bases remained unmatched. CDR3 length equals 15 residues. This chain's CDR3 is CASSLDPGQGRGYTF. The CDR3 region has the DNA TGTGCCAGCAGCTTGGATCCCGGACAGGGCCGTGGCTACACCTTC.

The chain links TRBV6-4 to TRBJ2-3, with TRBD2 matching over 8 bases. This CDR3 has 15 residues. The ends lost 3 bases at V and 0 bases at J; junction bases unmatched: 2. Germline CDR1 reads MRHNA; CDR2 reads SNTAGT. DNA of the CDR3: TGTGCCAGCAGTGAGGCTAGCGGGAGCACAGATACGCAGTATTTT. Translation: CASSEASGSTDTQYF.

This sequence joins TRBV7-2 and TRBJ1-1; 10 nucleotides match TRBD1. This CDR3 contains 13 residues. CDR1 is SGHTA and CDR2 is FQGNSA in the germline V gene. With V trimmed by 3 bases and J by 6 bases, 1 base remained unmatched. CDR3 nucleotides: TGTGCCAGCAGCTTGGGGACAGGGGCTGAAGCTTTCTTT. Translating gives CASSLGTGAEAFF.

This rearrangement joins TRBV6-1 to TRBJ2-1; TRBD2 agrees at 10 bases. This CDR3 has 18 residues. CDR1 is MNHNS and CDR2 is SASEGT in the germline V gene. J lost 3 bases, V lost 1 base, and 9 bases had no gene match. The CDR3 nucleotides are TGTGCCAGCAGTGAAGTTGCTAGCGGGAGCTCTCTCTACAATGAGCAGTTCTTC. Translated, it gives CASSEVASGSSLYNEQFF.

V gene TRBV7-3 combines with J gene TRBJ1-2, with 7 bases fitting TRBD1. The V segment lost 5 bases and the J segment 8 bases; nucleotides outside the gene matches: 8. CDR1 is SGHTA, CDR2 FQGTGA, per germline. CDR3 length equals 13 residues. CDR3 DNA: TGTGCCAGCAGCCCGCGACAGGGCCGGGGCTACACCTTC. Translating it yields CASSPRQGRGYTF.

The chain has TRBV6-5 and TRBJ2-1; possibly TRBD1 for D (6 bases). The CDR3 has 11 residues. The V gene's germline CDR1 is MNHEY and CDR2 SVGAGI. Trimming removed 5 bases from V and 8 bases from J, with 7 bases in between. CDR3 region: CASSTGYEQFF. For the CDR3, the DNA is TGTGCCAGCAGTACAGGGTATGAGCAGTTCTTC.

This clone appeared a few times. The sample carries other DNA sequences with the same CDR3. This sequence joins TRBV2 and TRBJ1-2; TRBD1 is a possible D gene (5 bases). Trimming removed 4 bases from V and 8 bases from J, with 11 bases in between. The CDR3 has 12 residues. In germline, CDR1 is SNHLY, CDR2 FYNNEI. CDR3 DNA: TGTGCCAGCAGTGCCTCAGGGTACGGCTACACCTTC. It codes for CASSASGYGYTF.

The chain is built from TRBV7-3 and TRBJ2-3; 7 bases align to TRBD1. The CDR3 is 15 amino acids. Germline CDR1 is SGHTA and CDR2 is FQGTGA. V trimming: 4 bases; J trimming: 0 bases; junction bases outside the gene matches: 4. This chain's CDR3 is CASSSGQISTDTQYF. CDR3 sequence (DNA): TGTGCCAGCAGCTCGGGACAGATTAGCACAGATACGCAGTATTTT.

CDR3: CASSVDGRGLPGAFF. DNA of the CDR3: TGTGCCAGCAGCGTAGATGGCAGGGGGCTGCCGGGAGCTTTCTTT. The chain uses TRBV9 and TRBJ1-1; 8 bases align to TRBD1. The germline V gene has CDR1 SGDLS and CDR2 YYNGEE. CDR3 length equals 15 residues. Losses at the gene ends were 0 bases for V and 10 bases for J; bases not matched to a gene: 11.

The chain combines TRBV4-3 with TRBJ1-4, with 10 positions matching TRBD1. There are 17 residues in the CDR3. Germline V CDR1 and CDR2: LGHNA, YSLEER. Losses at the gene ends were 1 base for V and 7 bases for J; bases not matched to a gene: 9. DNA for the CDR3: TGCGCCAGCAGCCAAGCCGGGACAGGGGCTCTTAGTGAAAAACTGTTTTTT. Translation gives CASSQAGTGALSEKLFF.